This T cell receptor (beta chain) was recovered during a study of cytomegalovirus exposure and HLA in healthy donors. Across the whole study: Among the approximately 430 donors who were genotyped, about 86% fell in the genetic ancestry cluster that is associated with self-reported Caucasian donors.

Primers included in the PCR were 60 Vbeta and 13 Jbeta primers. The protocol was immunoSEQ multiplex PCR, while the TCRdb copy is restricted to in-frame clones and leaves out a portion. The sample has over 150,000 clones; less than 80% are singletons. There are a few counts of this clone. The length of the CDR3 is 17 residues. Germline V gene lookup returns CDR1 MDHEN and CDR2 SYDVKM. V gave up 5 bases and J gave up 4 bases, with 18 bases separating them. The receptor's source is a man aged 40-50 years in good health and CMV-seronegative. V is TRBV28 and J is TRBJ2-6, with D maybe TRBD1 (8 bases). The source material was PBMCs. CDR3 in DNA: TGTGCCAGCAGTCAACTCACAGGGGGAGGGGGGGCCAACGTCCTGACTTTC. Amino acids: CASSQLTGGGGANVLTF.